The 25 T cell receptor beta chains below were found in one sample sequenced in a study of T cells in Graves' hyperthyroidism and ophthalmopathy. RNA transcripts yielded amplified TCR beta CDR3 regions. First-round RT-PCR targeting the TCR CDR3 was performed with the HTBI primer set. TCRdb analysed the multiplex PCR reads with MiXCR anew, one entry per CDR3 protein. The table records about 100,000 distinct CDR3 sequences, 15% to 20% of them present only once. The sequencing sample was made of blood. Source of these receptors: a woman aged 45-59 years with Graves' hyperthyroidism.

This clonotype was counted at least ten times. The rearrangement links TRBV14 to TRBJ1-5, with a possible D match to TRBD1 (5 bases). CDR1 SGHDN and CDR2 FVKESK come from the germline V gene. The CDR3 totals 15 residues. Trimming shortened V by 1 base and J by 3 bases, and 10 bases separated the two germline ends. The chain's CDR3 is CASSQVGEINQPQHF. DNA for the CDR3: TGTGCCAGCAGCCAAGTAGGGGAGATCAATCAGCCCCAGCATTTT.

The sample holds many counts of this clonotype. The chain is built from TRBV6-2 or TRBV6-3 and TRBJ2-1; TRBD2 aligns across 11 bases. Looked up from germline, CDR1 is MNHEY and CDR2 is SVGEGT. V was pared by 7 bases and J by 4 bases, with 6 bases of the junction left unmatched. The CDR3 extends over 15 amino acids. CDR3 sequence reads: CASTIGTSGYNEQFF. For the CDR3, the DNA is TGTGCCAGCACCATAGGGACTAGCGGATACAATGAGCAGTTCTTC.

This chain uses TRBV20-1 with TRBJ2-5, with D unresolved. The germline V gene has CDR1 DFQATT and CDR2 SNEGSKA (reference sequence). This CDR3 has 12 residues. The ends were cut back, 6 bases at V and 2 bases at J, with 10 bases in the middle. The CDR3 nucleotides read TGCAGTGCCCTCCACAGTCAAGAGACCCAGTACTTC. It encodes CSALHSQETQYF.

This clonotype was observed many times. The chain joins TRBV29-1 to TRBJ1-1, with D possibly being TRBD1 (5 bases). With 8 bases removed from V and 4 bases from J, the gap between germline ends came to 20 bases. The CDR3 covers 14 residues. The germline gives CDR1 SQVTM, CDR2 ANQGSEA. CDR3: CSYFSPGYGTEAFF. In nucleotides, the CDR3 is TGCAGCTATTTCTCCCCAGGGTACGGCACTGAAGCTTTCTTT. Together with reference TRBV29-1 and TRBJ1-1, the CDR3 gives the full variable domain: SAVISQKPSRDICQRGTSLTIQCQVDSQVTMMFWYRQQPGQSLTLIATANQGSEATYESGFVIDKFPISRPNLTFSTLTVSNMSPEDSSIYLCSYFSPGYGTEAFFGQGTRLTVV.

This clonotype was counted at least ten times. This chain connects TRBV27 to TRBJ2-2; a weak D match, TRBD2 (5 bases). The CDR3 has 18 residues. Per germline, CDR1 MNHEY and CDR2 SMNVEV (reference sequence). Trimming took 7 bases from V and 8 from J, leaving 29 bases between them. CDR3 sequence: CASTLTAMGILSGGELFF. CDR3 sequence (DNA): TGTGCCAGCACTCTAACGGCCATGGGGATTTTGTCGGGGGGGGAGCTGTTTTTT.

The sample holds many counts of this clonotype. V is TRBV20-1 and J is TRBJ2-7; TRBD2 matches 13 bases. Germline CDR1 is DFQATT and CDR2 is SNEGSKA (reference sequence). V lost 6 bases and J lost 2; bases outside the gene matches: 10. The CDR3 consists of 16 residues. CDR3 DNA: TGCAGTGCCCCGGGGACTAGCGGGACCCGCACCTACGAGCAGTACTTC. Its protein product is CSAPGTSGTRTYEQYF.

In its sample, this clonotype was seen many times. The V gene is TRBV2, the J gene TRBJ2-1; 10 bases are shared with TRBD2. The CDR3 sequence is 16 residues long. J was trimmed by 2 bases and V by 6 bases; bases with no gene match: 7. Germline CDR1 SNHLY, CDR2 FYNNEI. CDR3 nucleotide sequence: TGTGCCAGCAGCGGAAGCGGGAGGGGAGCCTACAATGAGCAGTTCTTC. This gives the protein CASSGSGRGAYNEQFF.

This clonotype showed up many times. V is TRBV4-2 and J is TRBJ2-1; 9 nucleotides match TRBD2. This CDR3 contains 16 residues. The germline V gene encodes CDR1 LGHNA and CDR2 YNFKEQ. Germline trimming cut 0 bases from V and 6 bases from J; bases unmatched to any gene: 6. The CDR3 spells CASSQDKAGGPNEQFF. In DNA form, the CDR3 reads TGTGCCAGCAGCCAAGATAAGGCGGGAGGGCCCAATGAGCAGTTCTTC.

This clonotype was recorded at least ten times. The V and J genes are TRBV10-3 and TRBJ1-1; weak D call: TRBD1 (5 bases). Germline V gives CDR1 ENHRY, CDR2 SYGVKD. V lost 5 bases, J lost 3 bases, and 7 bases lay in between. The CDR3 length is 12 residues. The CDR3 nucleotides are TGTGCCATCAGTCAGGGTTACACTGAAGCTTTCTTT. This codes for CAISQGYTEAFF.

This clonotype occurred many times. Written as DNA, the CDR3 is TGTGCCAGTAGTCGACAGCCTATAAACAATGAGCAGTTCTTC. Translated: CASSRQPINNEQFF. The V and J genes are TRBV19 and TRBJ2-1; D perhaps matches TRBD1 (5 bases). Trimming shortened V by 5 bases and J by 5 bases, and 13 bases separated the two germline ends. This CDR3 has 14 amino acids. Germline CDR1 reads LNHDA; CDR2 reads SQIVND (reference sequence).

This clonotype has a count of ten or more. This chain joins TRBV28 and TRBJ2-5; D is ambiguous. Trimming removed 7 bases from V and 0 bases from J, with 9 bases in between. CDR1 is MDHEN, CDR2 SYDVKM, per germline. The length of the CDR3 is 13 residues. CDR3 region: CASIRAYQETQYF. The CDR3 DNA reads as TGTGCCAGCATTAGGGCATACCAAGAGACCCAGTACTTC.

This clonotype was found many times. The gene calls are TRBV20-1 and TRBJ2-4; maybe TRBD2 (5 bases). Per germline, CDR1 DFQATT and CDR2 SNEGSKA (reference sequence). Trimming cost V 1 base and J 8 bases, with 6 bases left between them. The CDR3 is 11 residues long. CDR3 region: CSARGGYIQYF. Written as DNA, the CDR3 is TGCAGTGCTAGAGGAGGGTACATTCAGTACTTC.

Ten or more counts support this clonotype. The chain has TRBV5-1 and TRBJ2-2; 7 bases fit TRBD1. Germline V gene sequence: CDR1 SGHRS, CDR2 YFSETQ. The CDR3 consists of 15 residues. J lost 4 bases, V lost 1 base, and 4 bases had no gene match. The CDR3 DNA follows: TGCGCCAGCAGCTTGACAGGGGAGACCACCGGGGAGCTGTTTTTT. Its protein is CASSLTGETTGELFF. The full variable domain, completed using reference TRBV5-1 and TRBJ2-2, is KAGVTQTPRYLIKTRGQQVTLSCSPISGHRSVSWYQQTPGQGLQFLFEYFSETQRNKGNFPGRFSGRQFSNSRSEMNVSTLELGDSALYLCASSLTGETTGELFFGEGSRLTVL.

This clonotype was counted ten times or more. J is TRBJ1-3 and V is TRBV20-1; tentatively, D is TRBD1 (5 bases). V dropped 3 bases and J dropped 2 bases, with 17 bases sitting between them. CDR1 is DFQATT, CDR2 SNEGSKA, per germline (reference sequence). The CDR3 loop spans 16 amino acids. CDR3 loop: CSASLTGGRAGNTIYF. The CDR3 nucleotides are TGCAGTGCTAGCCTAACGGGGGGTAGGGCTGGAAACACCATATATTTT.

The chain combines TRBV5-5 with TRBJ1-2; the D gene is possibly TRBD1 (5 bases). V was clipped by 2 bases and J by 0 bases, with 8 bases between them. The CDR3 totals 14 residues. The germline CDR1 and CDR2 sequences are SGHKS and YYEKEE (reference sequence). CDR3 in amino acids: CASSFGAANYGYTF. CDR3 nucleotide sequence: TGTGCCAGCAGCTTCGGGGCAGCTAACTATGGCTACACCTTC.

This clonotype occurred a few times. V and J are TRBV5-1 and TRBJ2-6, with 7 bases identical to TRBD1. This CDR3 region has 17 residues. Looked up from germline, CDR1 is SGHRS and CDR2 is YFSETQ. J gave up 0 bases and V 4 bases, and 7 bases lay outside the gene matches. The CDR3: CASSLGQSFSGANVLTF. The DNA of the CDR3 is TGCGCCAGCAGCCTGGGACAGAGCTTCTCTGGGGCCAACGTCCTGACTTTC.

At least ten counts were recorded for this clonotype. J is TRBJ1-4 and V is TRBV6-1, with 8 bases aligning to TRBD1. Trimming cost V 0 bases and J 7 bases; bases outside gene matches: 4. CDR3 length: 15 residues. The germline V gene has CDR1 MNHNS and CDR2 SASEGT. The CDR3 coding sequence is TGTGCCAGCAGTGAAGCGCAGGGGGCGGGTGAAAAACTGTTTTTT. Amino acid sequence: CASSEAQGAGEKLFF.

With regard to this clonotype: This may be a read error, as it is one base from a much larger clone. Because it lacks the conserved phenylalanine or tryptophan at the end, this CDR3 is likely a read error. The chain combines TRBV28 with TRBJ2-1; 10 nucleotides match TRBD2. The CDR3 has 16 amino acids. V was clipped by 2 bases and J by 7 bases; unmatched bases: 8. Germline V CDR1 and CDR2: MDHEN, SYDVKM. The CDR3, as DNA: TGTGCCAGCAGTTTAGGCACTAGCGGGAATAAGAATGAGCAGTTCCTC. Translating gives CASSLGTSGNKNEQFL.

This clonotype was counted ten times or more. The chain joins TRBV29-1 to TRBJ2-5; weak D call: TRBD2 (6 bases). The CDR3 totals 14 residues. The ends were cut back, 4 bases at V and 4 bases at J, with 16 bases in the middle. Per the germline V gene, CDR1 is SQVTM and CDR2 is ANQGSEA. CDR3 DNA: TGCAGCGTTGTGGGGTGGAGGGCCGGAGAGACCCAGTACTTC. Translating gives CSVVGWRAGETQYF.

This clonotype has ten or more counts. This rearrangement joins TRBV29-1 to TRBJ1-3, with D hard to call. Germline-derived CDR1 and CDR2 are SQVTM and ANQGSEA. Trimming pared 0 bases from V and 0 bases from J, leaving 6 bases between. The CDR3 is 14 amino acids. CDR3 nucleotides: TGCAGCGTTGAAGACCTGACCTCTGGAAACACCATATATTTT. Encoded protein: CSVEDLTSGNTIYF.

This clonotype was counted at least ten times. This sequence joins TRBV7-9 and TRBJ1-1; D is unclear. CDR1 is SEHNR and CDR2 is FQNEAQ in the germline V gene (reference sequence). The germline V and J ends were trimmed by 2 bases and 8 bases, with 6 bases remaining between them. The CDR3 consists of 11 residues. The CDR3 sequence: CASSLLTEAFF. As DNA, the CDR3 is TGTGCCAGCAGCTTACTGACCGAAGCTTTCTTT.

The table lists this clonotype with many counts. This chain links TRBV12-5 with TRBJ2-1, with no clear D. Deletions cut 5 bases from V and 8 bases from J, with 7 bases between. Germline lookup yields CDR1 LGHNT and CDR2 FRNRAP. The CDR3 extends over 11 amino acids. The chain's CDR3 is CASGLGDEQFF. The CDR3 bases are TGTGCTAGTGGTCTTGGCGATGAGCAGTTCTTC. Full variable domain (remainder filled in from reference TRBV12-5 and TRBJ2-1): DARVTQTPRHKVTEMGQEVTMRCQPILGHNTVFWYRQTMMQGLELLAYFRNRAPLDDSGMPKDRFSAEMPDATLATLKIQPSEPRDSAVYFCASGLGDEQFFGPGTRLTVL.

Points on this clonotype: A much larger clone is a single base away; this may be a read error. This chain uses TRBV11-2 with TRBJ2-2; 8 nucleotides line up with TRBD2. This CDR3 is 16 amino acids long. Germline-derived CDR1 and CDR2 are SGHAT and FQNNGV. In DNA, the CDR3 is TGTGCCAGCAGGCCAACTAGCGGAGCGAACACCGGGGAGCTGCTTTTT. Protein: CASRPTSGANTGELLF.

This clonotype showed up many times. This chain links TRBV9 with TRBJ2-3; D not resolved. The CDR3 runs to 14 residues. Trimming stripped 4 bases from V and 2 bases from J, with 11 bases between. In germline, CDR1 is SGDLS, CDR2 YYNGEE. The CDR3 here is CASSLRQSTDTQYF. In DNA form, the CDR3 reads TGTGCCAGCAGCCTACGACAATCCACAGATACGCAGTATTTT.

This clonotype was seen at least ten times. The genes are TRBV20-1 and TRBJ2-1; the D is unclear. Germline V lookup: CDR1 DFQATT, CDR2 SNEGSKA (reference sequence). The CDR3 runs to 14 residues. Trimming removed 3 bases from V and 4 bases from J, with 13 bases in between. The CDR3 sequence: CSASRASSYNEQFF. As DNA, the CDR3 is TGCAGTGCTAGTAGGGCCTCGTCTTACAATGAGCAGTTCTTC.